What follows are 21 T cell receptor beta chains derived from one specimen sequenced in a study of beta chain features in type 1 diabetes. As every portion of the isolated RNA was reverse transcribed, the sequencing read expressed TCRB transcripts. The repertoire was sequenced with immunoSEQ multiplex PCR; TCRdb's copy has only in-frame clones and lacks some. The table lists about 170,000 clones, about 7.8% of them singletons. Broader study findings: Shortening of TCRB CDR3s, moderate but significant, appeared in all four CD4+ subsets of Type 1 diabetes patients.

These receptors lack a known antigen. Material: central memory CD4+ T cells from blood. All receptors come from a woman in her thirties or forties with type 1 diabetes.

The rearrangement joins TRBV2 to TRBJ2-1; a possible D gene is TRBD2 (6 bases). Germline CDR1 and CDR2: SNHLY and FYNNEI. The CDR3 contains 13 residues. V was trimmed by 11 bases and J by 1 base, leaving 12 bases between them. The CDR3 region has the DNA TGTGCCGGGGGGTCGGAGTCCTACAATGAGCAGTTCTTC. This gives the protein CAGGSESYNEQFF. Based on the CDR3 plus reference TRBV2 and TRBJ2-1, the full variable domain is EPEVTQTPSHQVTQMGQEVILRCVPISNHLYFYWYRQILGQKVEFLVSFYNNEISEKSEIFDDQFSVERPDGSNFTLKIRSTKLEDSAMYFCAGGSESYNEQFFGPGTRLTVL.

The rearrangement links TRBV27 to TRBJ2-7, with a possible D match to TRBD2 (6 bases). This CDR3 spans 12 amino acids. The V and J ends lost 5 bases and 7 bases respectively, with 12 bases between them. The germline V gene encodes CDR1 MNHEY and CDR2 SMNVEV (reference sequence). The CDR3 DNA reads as TGTGCCAGCAGTACCACGGGAGTGGAGCAGTACTTC. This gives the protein CASSTTGVEQYF.

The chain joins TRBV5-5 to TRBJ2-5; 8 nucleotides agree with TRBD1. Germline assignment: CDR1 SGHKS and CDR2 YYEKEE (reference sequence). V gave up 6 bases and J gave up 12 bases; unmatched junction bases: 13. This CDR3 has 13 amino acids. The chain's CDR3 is CASTQPGLGQEYF. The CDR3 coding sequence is TGTGCCAGCACACAACCGGGCTTGGGACAGGAGTACTTC.

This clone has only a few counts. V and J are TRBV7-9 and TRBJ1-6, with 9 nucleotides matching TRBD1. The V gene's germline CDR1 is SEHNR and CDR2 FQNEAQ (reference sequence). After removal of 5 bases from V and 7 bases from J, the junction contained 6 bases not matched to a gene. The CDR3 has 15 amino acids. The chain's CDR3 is CASSPWTGENSPLHF. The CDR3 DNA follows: TGTGCCAGCAGCCCTTGGACAGGGGAGAATTCACCCCTCCACTTT.

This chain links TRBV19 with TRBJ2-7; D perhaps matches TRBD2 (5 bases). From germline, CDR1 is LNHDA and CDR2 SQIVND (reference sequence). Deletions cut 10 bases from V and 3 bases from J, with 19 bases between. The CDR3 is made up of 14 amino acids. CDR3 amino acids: CATGKGPGNYEQYF. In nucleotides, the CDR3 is TGTGCCACGGGGAAGGGTCCCGGGAACTACGAGCAGTACTTC.

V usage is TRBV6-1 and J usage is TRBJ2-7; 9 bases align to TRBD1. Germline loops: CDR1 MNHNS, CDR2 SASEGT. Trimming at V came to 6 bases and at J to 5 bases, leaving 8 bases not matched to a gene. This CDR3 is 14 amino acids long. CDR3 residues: CASRSGTGRNEQYF. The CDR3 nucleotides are TGTGCCAGCAGGTCCGGGACAGGGAGAAACGAGCAGTACTTC.

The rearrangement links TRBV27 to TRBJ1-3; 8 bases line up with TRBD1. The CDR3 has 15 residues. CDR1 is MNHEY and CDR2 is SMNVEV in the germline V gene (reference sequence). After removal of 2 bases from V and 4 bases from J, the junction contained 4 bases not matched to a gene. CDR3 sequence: CASSLQGAQGNTIYF. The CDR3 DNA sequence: TGTGCCAGCAGTTTACAGGGGGCGCAGGGAAACACCATATATTTT.

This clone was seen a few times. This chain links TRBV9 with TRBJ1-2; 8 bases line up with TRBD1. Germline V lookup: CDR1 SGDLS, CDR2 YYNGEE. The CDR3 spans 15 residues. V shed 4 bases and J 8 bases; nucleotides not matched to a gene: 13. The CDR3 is CASSSAGQGVEGYTF. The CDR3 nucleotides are TGTGCCAGCAGCTCTGCCGGACAGGGAGTGGAGGGCTACACCTTC.

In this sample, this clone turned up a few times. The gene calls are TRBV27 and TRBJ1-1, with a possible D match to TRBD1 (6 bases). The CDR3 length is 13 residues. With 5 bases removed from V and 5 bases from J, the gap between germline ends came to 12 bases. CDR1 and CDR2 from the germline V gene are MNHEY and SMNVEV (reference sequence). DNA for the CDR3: TGTGCCAGCAGTACAACAGGGAGAACTGAAGCTTTCTTT. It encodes CASSTTGRTEAFF.

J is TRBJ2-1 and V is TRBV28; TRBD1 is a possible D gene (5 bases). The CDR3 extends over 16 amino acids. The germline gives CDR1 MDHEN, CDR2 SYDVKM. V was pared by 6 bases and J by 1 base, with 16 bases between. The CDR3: CASSPPGRGSYNEQFF. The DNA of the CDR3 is TGTGCCAGCAGCCCCCCAGGGCGTGGGTCCTACAATGAGCAGTTCTTC.

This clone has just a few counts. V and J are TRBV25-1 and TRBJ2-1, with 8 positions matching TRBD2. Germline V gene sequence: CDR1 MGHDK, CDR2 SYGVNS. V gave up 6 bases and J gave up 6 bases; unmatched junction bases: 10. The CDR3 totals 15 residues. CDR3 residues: CASSAALAGLNEQFF. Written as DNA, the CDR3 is TGTGCCAGCAGCGCGGCGCTAGCGGGCCTCAATGAGCAGTTCTTC.

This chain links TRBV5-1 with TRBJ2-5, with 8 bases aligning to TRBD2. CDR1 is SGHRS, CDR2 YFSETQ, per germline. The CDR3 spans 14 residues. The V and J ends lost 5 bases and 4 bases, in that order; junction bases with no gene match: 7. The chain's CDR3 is CASRGGGPRETQYF. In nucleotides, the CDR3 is TGCGCCAGCAGGGGCGGGGGGCCGAGAGAGACCCAGTACTTC.

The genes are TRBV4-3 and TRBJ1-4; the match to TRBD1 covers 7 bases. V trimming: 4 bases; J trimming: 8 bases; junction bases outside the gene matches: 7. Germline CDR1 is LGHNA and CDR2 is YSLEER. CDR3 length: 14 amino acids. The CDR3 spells CASSPGQREEKLFF. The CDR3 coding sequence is TGCGCCAGCAGCCCGGGACAGCGAGAAGAAAAACTGTTTTTT.

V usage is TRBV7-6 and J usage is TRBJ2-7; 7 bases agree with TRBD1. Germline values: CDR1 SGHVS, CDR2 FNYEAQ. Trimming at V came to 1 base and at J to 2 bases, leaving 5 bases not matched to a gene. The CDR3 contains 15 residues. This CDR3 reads CASSLDDRDAYEQYF. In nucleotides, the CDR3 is TGTGCCAGCAGCTTAGACGACAGGGATGCCTACGAGCAGTACTTC.

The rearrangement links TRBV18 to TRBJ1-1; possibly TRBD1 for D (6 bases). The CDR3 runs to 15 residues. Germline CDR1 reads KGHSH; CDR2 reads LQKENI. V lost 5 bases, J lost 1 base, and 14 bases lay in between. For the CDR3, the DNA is TGTGCCAGCTCAGCTACAGGGATGGGGAACACTGAAGCTTTCTTT. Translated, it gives CASSATGMGNTEAFF.

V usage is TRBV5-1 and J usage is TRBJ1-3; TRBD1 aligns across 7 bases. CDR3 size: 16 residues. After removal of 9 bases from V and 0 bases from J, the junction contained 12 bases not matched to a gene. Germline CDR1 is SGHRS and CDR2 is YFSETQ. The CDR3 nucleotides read TGCGCCACCTCAACAGGGGTTACGAGCTCTGGAAACACCATATATTTT. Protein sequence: CATSTGVTSSGNTIYF.

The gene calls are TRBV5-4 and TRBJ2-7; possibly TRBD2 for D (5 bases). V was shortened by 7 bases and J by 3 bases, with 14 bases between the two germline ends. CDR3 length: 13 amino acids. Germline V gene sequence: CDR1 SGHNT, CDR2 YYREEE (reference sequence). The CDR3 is CASGNVEGYEQYF. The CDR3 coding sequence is TGTGCCAGCGGCAACGTCGAGGGCTACGAGCAGTACTTC.

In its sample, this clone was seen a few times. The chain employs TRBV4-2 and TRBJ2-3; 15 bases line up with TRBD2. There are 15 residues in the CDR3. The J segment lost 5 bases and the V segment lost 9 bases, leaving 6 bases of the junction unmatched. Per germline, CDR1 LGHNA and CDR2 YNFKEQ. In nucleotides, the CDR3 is TGTGCCAGTAGGACTAGCGGGAGGGCCGGAGATACGCAGTATTTT. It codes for CASRTSGRAGDTQYF.

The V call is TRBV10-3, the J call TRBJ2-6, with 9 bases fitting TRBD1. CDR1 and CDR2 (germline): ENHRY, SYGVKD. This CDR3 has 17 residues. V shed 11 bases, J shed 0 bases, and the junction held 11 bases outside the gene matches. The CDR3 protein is CAGSPGQGSSGANVLTF. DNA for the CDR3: TGTGCCGGATCCCCGGGACAGGGTTCCTCTGGGGCCAACGTCCTGACTTTC.

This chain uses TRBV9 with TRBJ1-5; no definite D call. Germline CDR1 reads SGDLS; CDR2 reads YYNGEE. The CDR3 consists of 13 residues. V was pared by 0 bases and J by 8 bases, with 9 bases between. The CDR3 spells CASSVDSGEPQHF. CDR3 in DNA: TGTGCCAGCAGCGTAGATTCTGGAGAGCCCCAGCATTTT.

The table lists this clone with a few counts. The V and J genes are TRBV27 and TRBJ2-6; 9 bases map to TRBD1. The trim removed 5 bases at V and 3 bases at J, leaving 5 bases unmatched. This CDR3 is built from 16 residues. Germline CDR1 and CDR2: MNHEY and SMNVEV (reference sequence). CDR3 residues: CASSGTGFGGANVLTF. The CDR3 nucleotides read TGTGCCAGCAGTGGGACAGGGTTTGGTGGGGCCAACGTCCTGACTTTC.